The source of this T cell receptor (beta chain) is a study of radiation and T cells in renal cell carcinoma. Findings and limits, study-wide: In blood, top tumor clones expanded by 2 weeks, shrinking by 4. Pretreatment tumor biopsies were lacking, so baseline clonotypes are unknown.

Time point given: blood 4 weeks post-SBRT, at nephrectomy. Treatment indicated: 15 Gy SBRT to primary tumor, nephrectomy 4 weeks later. Nephrectomy followed 15 Gy stereotactic body radiation by 4 weeks. Serial blood draws occurred at baseline and 2 and 4 weeks post-SBRT. The data were produced by immunoSEQ multiplex PCR, yet TCRdb's version contains in-frame clones alone and is incomplete. The sample lists 140,000 to 150,000 clones, approximately 86% occurring once. The CDR3 has 14 amino acids. The germline V gene encodes CDR1 GTSNPN and CDR2 SVGIG (reference sequence). V lost 1 base to trimming and J lost 11 bases, with 18 bases between them. Points on this clone: Its target is not known.

Sample: blood, taken from a patient whose treatment included radiotherapy and nephrectomy. The rearrangement uses TRBV30 and TRBJ2-1; possibly TRBD1 or TRBD2 for D (6 bases each). This TCR was recovered from a woman aged 45-59 years with renal cell carcinoma. DNA of the CDR3: TGTGCCTGGAGTGCAAAGGGGGGAGAATTCAAGCAGTTCTTC. Translating it yields CAWSAKGGEFKQFF. The full variable domain, with the rest looked up from reference TRBV30 and TRBJ2-1, is SQTIHQWPATLVQPVGSPLSLECTVEGTSNPNLYWYRQAAGRGLQLLFYSVGIGQISSEVPQNLSASRPQDRQFILSSKKLLLSDSGFYLCAWSAKGGEFKQFFGPGTRLTVL.